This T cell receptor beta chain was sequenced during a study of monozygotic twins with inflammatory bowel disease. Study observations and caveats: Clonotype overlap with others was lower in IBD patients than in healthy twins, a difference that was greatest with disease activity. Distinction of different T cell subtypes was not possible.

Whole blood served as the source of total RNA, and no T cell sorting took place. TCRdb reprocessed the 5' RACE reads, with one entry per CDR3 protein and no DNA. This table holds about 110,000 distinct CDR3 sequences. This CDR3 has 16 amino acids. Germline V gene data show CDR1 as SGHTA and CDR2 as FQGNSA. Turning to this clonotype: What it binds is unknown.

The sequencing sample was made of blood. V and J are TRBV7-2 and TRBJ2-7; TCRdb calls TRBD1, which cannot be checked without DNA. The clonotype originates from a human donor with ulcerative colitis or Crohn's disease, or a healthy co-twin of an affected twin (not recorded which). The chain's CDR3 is CASSLGVDRGTYEQYF.